This record covers a single TCR beta chain. The sample originates from a study of shared clonotypes between healthy human individuals. V lost 5 bases and J lost 4, with 8 bases in between. CDR1 and CDR2 (germline): MNHEY, SVGAGI. The CDR3 runs to 12 residues. Repertoires were generated with immunoSEQ multiplex PCR, while TCRdb's copy carries only in-frame clones and drops some. The sample records roughly 480,000 clones, roughly 78% being singletons. This chain uses TRBV6-5 with TRBJ1-1; D is uncertain. The TCR originated in a woman between 35 and 50 years old in good health. Some clones in this sample may be carry-over from other donors' samples. Sequencing was done on a sample of PBMCs. The CDR3 reads CASSLVGTEAFF. In DNA, the CDR3 is TGTGCCAGCAGTCTCGTGGGCACTGAAGCTTTCTTT.